A selection of T cell receptor beta chains follows, all from one sample in a study of human versus mouse CDR3 diversity and MHC coevolution. The method was immunoSEQ multiplex PCR; TCRdb's version includes in-frame clones alone and lacks a portion of them. Found here are tens of thousands of clones, around 94% of them singletons; the top ten hold approximately 17%. Sequences were obtained from naive CD4+ T cells from blood. Every receptor here comes from a person aged 55 to 75 in good health. Both conserved end residues are part of each CDR3. Fields, in order: CDR3 DNA, CDR3 protein, J gene, clone size, D gene, V gene. D genes are given only for firm matches. Not every row has a clone size; where given, it reads once, few, many or a size class.

TGTGCCAGCAGCTTACAACCGACCGACAGGGCTGGAACCTATGGCTACACCTTC CASSLQPTDRAGTYGYTF TRBJ1-2 - TRBD1 TRBV5-5
TGTGCCAGCAGCTACGGGACAGGGGCCAACTACGAGCAGTACTTC CASSYGTGANYEQYF TRBJ2-7 - TRBD1 TRBV5-4
TGTGCCAGCAGTTACTCCGGGAATCCCTACGAGCAGTACTTC CASSYSGNPYEQYF TRBJ2-7 - - TRBV6-6
TGTGCCAGCAGAGTTGACTCGGGGGGCGGGACTGAAAAACTGTTTTTT CASRVDSGGGTEKLFF TRBJ1-4 - - TRBV5-4
TGTGCCAGTACGTCCACCCGGACAGGGGATGGCTACACCTTC CASTSTRTGDGYTF TRBJ1-2 - TRBD1 TRBV19
TGTGCCAGCAGTGAACTTAATCCGGGAGTGACATATAATGAGCAGTTCTTC CASSELNPGVTYNEQFF TRBJ2-1 - - TRBV2
TGCGCCAGCAGTTCCTCCAACCAGGGGGCAGATACGCAGTATTTT CASSSSNQGADTQYF TRBJ2-3 - TRBD1 TRBV10-1
TGTGCCAGCAGTCTTAGAAGCGGGAGTGGGGAGACCCAGTACTTC CASSLRSGSGETQYF TRBJ2-5 - TRBD2 TRBV11-3
TGTGCCAGCAGCTTAACGAACAGGGGGCAGGAGACCCAGTACTTC CASSLTNRGQETQYF TRBJ2-5 - TRBD1 TRBV11-3
TGTGCCAGCACCCCCTGGGCGGGAGGGGATACGCAGTATTTT CASTPWAGGDTQYF TRBJ2-3 - TRBD2 TRBV7-9
TGTGCCAGCAGTTTAAGTCTAGCGGGAGCCGCAGCGGGAGAGCAGTTCTTC CASSLSLAGAAAGEQFF TRBJ2-1 - TRBD2 TRBV27
TGTGCCAGCTCACTCTGGACTGGACAGATGAGCTCCTACGAGCAGTACTTC CASSLWTGQMSSYEQYF TRBJ2-7 - - TRBV18
TGTGCCAGCAGCGTAGCCGCGATAGAGACCCAGTACTTC CASSVAAIETQYF TRBJ2-5 - - TRBV9
TGTGCCAGTAGTACTCTGGGCACGGATACGCAGTATTTT CASSTLGTDTQYF TRBJ2-3 - - TRBV19
TGTGCCAGCAGTGCAAACTCCGCCGGGGAGACCCAGTACTTC CASSANSAGETQYF TRBJ2-5 - - TRBV25-1
TGTGCCAGCAGCGATATACAGGGGGCCAACGTCCTGACTTTC CASSDIQGANVLTF TRBJ2-6 - - TRBV2
TGCGCCAGCAGCTGGGACTACTTGGGTCAGTACTTC CASSWDYLGQYF TRBJ2-7 - TRBD2 TRBV5-1
TGTGCCAGCAGCCTGACTAGCAGTTCGCCCTCGGATGAGCAGTTCTTC CASSLTSSSPSDEQFF TRBJ2-1 - TRBD2 TRBV7-8
TGTGCCAGCACCAGGACAGGGGGCTCTAACTATGGCTACACCTTC CASTRTGGSNYGYTF TRBJ1-2 - TRBD1 TRBV6-1
TGTGCCAGCAGCCGCTTCACGGGACAAAACTACGAGCAGTACTTC CASSRFTGQNYEQYF TRBJ2-7 once - TRBV14
TGTGCCAGCAGCCCCAGAGGTAGAACGGCCACGGCGTACGAGCAGTACTTC CASSPRGRTATAYEQYF TRBJ2-7 - - TRBV13
TGTGCCAGTAGACCGGTTAGATCCTACAATGAGCAGTTCTTC CASRPVRSYNEQFF TRBJ2-1 - - TRBV19
TGTGCCATCTCTGGGGGCGAAAGCTATGGCTACACCTTC CAISGGESYGYTF TRBJ1-2 - - TRBV10-3
TGTGCCAGCAGCCCATTTTCGGTAGCGGGACCCACCGGGGAGCTGTTTTTT CASSPFSVAGPTGELFF TRBJ2-2 - TRBD2 TRBV11-3
TGTGCCAGCACCGGGACTAGATACAATGAGCAGTTCTTC CASTGTRYNEQFF TRBJ2-1 - TRBD2 TRBV6-5
TGTGCCAGCAGTTACCCGGGACAGGGTGATACGACGCAGTATTTT CASSYPGQGDTTQYF TRBJ2-3 - TRBD1 TRBV6-6
TGTGCCGCCTCAAGGGAGGGGTATAGCAATCAGCCCCAGCATTTT CAASREGYSNQPQHF TRBJ1-5 once - TRBV30
TGTGCCAGCAGCTTGGGAGGACAGGAGCAGTACTTC CASSLGGQEQYF TRBJ2-7 - - TRBV5-6
TGTGCCAGCAGTCAACCGGGACAGAACTATGGCTACACCTTC CASSQPGQNYGYTF TRBJ1-2 - TRBD1 TRBV2
TGCAGCGACACGGGACTAGTCTACAATGAGCAGTTCTTC CSDTGLVYNEQFF TRBJ2-1 - TRBD2 TRBV29-1
TGTGCCAGCAGCGGTTACATTGCCACTGAAGCTTTCTTT CASSGYIATEAFF TRBJ1-1 - - TRBV11-1
TGTGCCAGCAGTTACCAACCGGCCTTCGACAGGGGAGCTTTCTTT CASSYQPAFDRGAFF TRBJ1-1 once TRBD1 TRBV6-6
TGTGCCAGCAGCGTGACAGGTATGAACACTGAAGCTTTCTTT CASSVTGMNTEAFF TRBJ1-1 once - TRBV9
TGCGCCAGCAGCTTCGGGGTTACCTACGAGCAGTACTTC CASSFGVTYEQYF TRBJ2-7 - - TRBV5-1
TGTGCCAGCAGCTTTCGGCTAGCGGGAGTAGCTGTCAATGAGCAGTTCTTC CASSFRLAGVAVNEQFF TRBJ2-1 - TRBD2 TRBV11-2
TGTGCCAGCAGTTACCGGCGGGTGAACACTGAAGCTTTCTTT CASSYRRVNTEAFF TRBJ1-1 - - TRBV6-5
TGTGCCAGCATAAATTCAGGGTACCAAGAGACCCAGTACTTC CASINSGYQETQYF TRBJ2-5 - - TRBV28
TGTGCCAGCAGCTCGTCCACACGGACTCTTGGCACAGATACGCAGTATTTT CASSSSTRTLGTDTQYF TRBJ2-3 - - TRBV7-3
TGTGCCAGCAGTTACCGAGACACCTCCTACGAGCAGTACTTC CASSYRDTSYEQYF TRBJ2-7 - - TRBV27
TGTGCCAGCAGCCCCCGGACTAGCGGGACCACCTACGAGCAGTACTTC CASSPRTSGTTYEQYF TRBJ2-7 - TRBD2 TRBV11-2
TGCAGCGGGACTGCTAGCACAGATACGCAGTATTTT CSGTASTDTQYF TRBJ2-3 - - TRBV29-1
TGTGCCAGCAGCTGGACTAGCCAAGAGACCCAGTACTTC CASSWTSQETQYF TRBJ2-5 - TRBD2 TRBV11-3
TGTGCCAGCAGCCAATTTGGCTACACCTTC CASSQFGYTF TRBJ1-2 - - TRBV6-1
TGTGCCAGCAGCTTAGCGGCAGATACGCAGTATTTT CASSLAADTQYF TRBJ2-3 - - TRBV11-3
TGTGCCAGCAGCTTAGCGGCAGACACCTCTGGGGCCAACGTCCTGACTTTC CASSLAADTSGANVLTF TRBJ2-6 - - TRBV7-9
TGCGCCAGCAGTCAGTCGACAGGGGGAGGACAGCCCCAGCATTTT CASSQSTGGGQPQHF TRBJ1-5 - TRBD1 TRBV23-1